A selection of T cell receptor beta chains follows, all from one sample in a study of shared clonotypes between healthy human individuals. Produced via immunoSEQ multiplex PCR; TCRdb's table is partial and in-frame only. Of roughly 2 million clones detected, approximately 95% appear once; the ten largest clones hold about 0.13%. Sequenced: naive CD4+ T cells sorted from blood. The receptors derive from a man aged 18 to 29 in good health. Both conserved end residues are part of each CDR3. A D gene is named only where the DNA matches it firmly. The size entry is marked missing in some rows and otherwise reads once, few, many or a size class.

TRBJ2-3,NA,TRBV2,NA,TGTGCCAGCAGTCCCAATAGACTATCCACAGATACGCAGTATTTT,CASSPNRLSTDTQYF
TRBJ1-1,NA,TRBV5-1,NA,TGCGCCAGCAGCTTGGCCGACAGTAACACTGAAGCTTTCTTT,CASSLADSNTEAFF
TRBJ2-5,NA,TRBV11-2,NA,TGTGCCAGCAGCTCGGCGGCGGGTCAAGAGACCCAGTACTTC,CASSSAAGQETQYF
TRBJ1-1,NA,TRBV27,NA,TGTGCCAGCAGTTTATTAGGGGGACTGAACACTGAAGCTTTCTTT,CASSLLGGLNTEAFF
TRBJ1-2,NA,TRBV12-1,NA,TGTGCCAGCAGCCCGCGGAATAACTATGGCTACACCTTC,CASSPRNNYGYTF
TRBJ2-3,NA,TRBV11-2,NA,TGTGCCAGCAGCTTAACGGGGTTGGCAGATACGCAGTATTTT,CASSLTGLADTQYF
TRBJ1-5,NA,TRBV30,NA,TGTGCCTGGTCGGAGGGGCGCGGTAATCAGCCCCAGCATTTT,CAWSEGRGNQPQHF
TRBJ2-1,NA,TRBV7-2,NA,TGTGCCAGCAGCTCTCTCAATGAGCAGTTCTTC,CASSSLNEQFF
TRBJ1-1,few,TRBV13,NA,TGTGCCAGCAGCTTACGTCCAGGAGGAGATGAAGCTTTCTTT,CASSLRPGGDEAFF
TRBJ2-3,NA,TRBV29-1,NA,TGCAGCGTTGAAAGCGGGCCATTAGGGGATACGCAGTATTTT,CSVESGPLGDTQYF
TRBJ2-6,NA,TRBV5-1,NA,TGCGCCAGCAGCTTAGGCAGGTTAAACTCTGGGGCCAACGTCCTGACTTTC,CASSLGRLNSGANVLTF
TRBJ2-2,NA,TRBV4-1,NA,TGCGCCAGCAGCCAAGAGCCGGGACCTAACACCGGGGAGCTGTTTTTT,CASSQEPGPNTGELFF
TRBJ1-5,NA,TRBV10-3,NA,TGTGCCATCAGTGAGGGGGGACAAGTTTTAAGCCAGCCCCAGCATTTT,CAISEGGQVLSQPQHF
TRBJ1-1,NA,TRBV6-5,NA,TGTGCCAGCAGTTTCCAGACAGGACGGACTGAAGCTTTCTTT,CASSFQTGRTEAFF
TRBJ2-7,once,TRBV7-9,NA,TGTGCCAGCAGTTGGGTGCCGGGGGCCCCCTACGAGCAGTACTTC,CASSWVPGAPYEQYF
TRBJ2-2,NA,TRBV11-3,TRBD2,TGTGCCAGCAGCCCCACGGGGAGGGATAACACCGGGGAGCTGTTTTTT,CASSPTGRDNTGELFF
TRBJ2-1,NA,TRBV5-1,TRBD2,TGCGCCAGCAGCAAAGTAGCGGGGGTATACAATGAGCAGTTCTTC,CASSKVAGVYNEQFF
TRBJ2-1,NA,TRBV11-3,TRBD2,TGTGCCAGCAGCCAACAGGGCGGGGGGGATGAGCAGTTCTTC,CASSQQGGGDEQFF
TRBJ1-6,NA,TRBV30,NA,TGTGCCTGGATCCCCCGGGGGGGCCGGGGTTCACCCCTCCACTTT,CAWIPRGGRGSPLHF
TRBJ1-1,NA,TRBV6-5,NA,TGTGCCAGCAGTTCCCCCCACATGAACACTGAAGCTTTCTTT,CASSSPHMNTEAFF
TRBJ2-7,NA,TRBV11-2,NA,TGTGCCAGCAGCTTAGAGTGGCTCTCCTACGAGCAGTACTTC,CASSLEWLSYEQYF
TRBJ2-5,NA,TRBV11-2,TRBD2,TGTGCCAGCAGCCCCCCATTCGGGACTAGGATCCAAGAGACCCAGTACTTC,CASSPPFGTRIQETQYF
TRBJ2-3,NA,TRBV6-6,NA,TGTGCCACCAGGGACACCCACACAGATACGCAGTATTTT,CATRDTHTDTQYF
TRBJ1-3,NA,TRBV4-3,NA,TGCGCCAGCAGCCAAGATATGACGTTACTGTCTGGAAACACCATATATTTT,CASSQDMTLLSGNTIYF
TRBJ2-3,NA,TRBV27,NA,TGTGCCAGCAGTTTCTCGGCCCCCACAGATACGCAGTATTTT,CASSFSAPTDTQYF
TRBJ2-7,NA,TRBV7-8,TRBD2,TGTGCCAGCAGCATCTTTAGCGGGGGTTACGAGCAGTACTTC,CASSIFSGGYEQYF
TRBJ2-1,once,TRBV15,TRBD2,TGTGCCACCAGCAGAGATACTAGCGGGGAAGCGCGGTTCTTC,CATSRDTSGEARFF
TRBJ1-5,NA,TRBV11-2,NA,TGTGCCAGCAGCTTAGGGGTGGGGGTCAATCAGCCCCAGCATTTT,CASSLGVGVNQPQHF
TRBJ1-1,NA,TRBV19,NA,TGTGCCAGTACCCGATCCAGGGCTCCTGCAGCGATTGAAGCTTTCTTT,CASTRSRAPAAIEAFF